A single sample is the source of the 21 T cell receptor beta chains below, sequenced in a study of ipilimumab plus nivolumab after autologous stem cell transplantation. Repertoires were generated with immunoSEQ multiplex PCR, while TCRdb's copy carries only in-frame clones and drops some. The sample has about 43,000 clones; more than 70% are singletons. This specimen consisted of PBMCs, obtained in a trial of ipilimumab plus nivolumab as post-transplant consolidation. The source of these receptors is a male donor with multiple myeloma.

The V gene is TRBV18, the J gene TRBJ1-3; D uncertain. Trimming took 6 bases from V and 8 from J, leaving 17 bases between them. Germline V gives CDR1 KGHSH, CDR2 LQKENI. The CDR3 has 14 amino acids. Here the CDR3 reads CASSRTSGEDTIYF. The CDR3 bases are TGTGCCAGCTCCCGGACGAGCGGGGAGGACACCATATATTTT. The variable domain in full, with the rest retrieved from reference TRBV18 and TRBJ1-3, is NAGVMQNPRHLVRRRGQEARLRCSPMKGHSHVYWYRQLPEEGLKFMVYLQKENIIDESGMPKERFSAEFPKEGPSILRIQQVVRGDSAAYFCASSRTSGEDTIYFGEGSWLTVV.

The chain is built from TRBV7-8 and TRBJ1-5; 8 bases fit TRBD1. The CDR3 sequence is 14 residues long. CDR1 is SGHVS, CDR2 FQNEAQ, per germline. J was trimmed by 7 bases and V by 4 bases; bases with no gene match: 6. CDR3 amino acids: CASSSSGGEQPQHF. The DNA for the CDR3 is TGTGCCAGCAGCTCGTCAGGGGGCGAACAGCCCCAGCATTTT.

CDR3 in amino acids: CASSTGLAGQETQYF. CDR3 nucleotide sequence: TGTGCCAGCAGCACGGGACTAGCGGGACAAGAGACCCAGTACTTC. The V gene is TRBV7-2, the J gene TRBJ2-5; 13 positions agree with TRBD2. The V and J ends lost 5 bases and 2 bases, in that order; junction bases with no gene match: 2. Germline V gives CDR1 SGHTA, CDR2 FQGNSA. CDR3 length equals 15 residues.

This sequence joins TRBV6-1 and TRBJ1-5; TRBD1 is a possible D gene (6 bases). CDR1 and CDR2 (germline): MNHNS, SASEGT. The CDR3 covers 11 residues. Deletions cut 10 bases from V and 4 bases from J, with 8 bases between. The CDR3 region is CATQGNQPQHF. CDR3 sequence (DNA): TGTGCCACCCAGGGGAATCAGCCCCAGCATTTT.

The chain carries TRBV7-3 and TRBJ1-6; the match to TRBD1 covers 9 bases. The CDR3 runs 16 residues. CDR1 and CDR2 from the germline V gene are SGHTA and FQGTGA. With 3 bases clipped from V and 4 bases from J, the junction kept 4 bases outside the gene matches. The CDR3 spells CASSLTGQGYNSPLHF. CDR3 in DNA: TGTGCCAGCAGCTTGACGGGACAGGGTTATAATTCACCCCTCCACTTT.

The rearrangement joins TRBV28 to TRBJ2-5; 8 positions agree with TRBD1. V gave up 3 bases and J gave up 3 bases; unmatched junction bases: 9. Looked up from germline, CDR1 is MDHEN and CDR2 is SYDVKM. This CDR3 comprises 16 residues. The CDR3 region is CASSLFPGTGEETQYF. CDR3 nucleotides: TGTGCCAGCAGTTTGTTCCCCGGGACAGGTGAAGAGACCCAGTACTTC.

The V call is TRBV27, the J call TRBJ1-2; D possibly corresponds to TRBD1 (6 bases). Germline values: CDR1 MNHEY, CDR2 SMNVEV (reference sequence). The CDR3 is 19 residues long. With 5 bases removed from V and 2 bases from J, the gap between germline ends came to 27 bases. The CDR3 DNA follows: TGTGCCAGCAGTAGGAGGGGGTCAATATTCTTGGGACAAAACTATGGCTACACCTTC. It translates to CASSRRGSIFLGQNYGYTF.

This clone was seen just once. The chain carries TRBV11-2 and TRBJ1-2; D might be TRBD1 (6 bases). Germline V lookup: CDR1 SGHAT, CDR2 FQNNGV. V lost 0 bases and J lost 6, with 11 bases in between. The CDR3 contains 14 residues. This CDR3 reads CASSLDQGLHGYTF. The CDR3 region has the DNA TGTGCCAGCAGCTTAGATCAGGGGCTGCATGGCTACACCTTC.

The genes are TRBV7-2 and TRBJ2-2, with TRBD2 identical over 8 bases. V trimming: 2 bases; J trimming: 1 base; junction bases outside the gene matches: 3. Germline V gene data show CDR1 as SGHTA and CDR2 as FQGNSA. There are 16 residues in the CDR3. Here the CDR3 DNA reads TGTGCCAGCAGCTTACAGCGGGGGAGGAACACCGGGGAGCTGTTTTTT. As protein: CASSLQRGRNTGELFF.

V usage is TRBV7-2 and J usage is TRBJ1-5; no reliable D call. V shed 2 bases and J shed 1 base, with 0 bases lying between them. Germline CDR1 and CDR2: SGHTA and FQGNSA. The CDR3 length is 12 residues. The CDR3: CASSLSNQPQHF. DNA for the CDR3: TGTGCCAGCAGCTTAAGCAATCAGCCCCAGCATTTT.

The CDR3 bases are TGTGCCAGCTCACCACTTTCTGGCGGCTTATCGCGGGCGGAGACCCAGTACTTC. Protein: CASSPLSGGLSRAETQYF. The genes are TRBV18 and TRBJ2-5; D possibly corresponds to TRBD2 (5 bases). Germline CDR1 reads KGHSH; CDR2 reads LQKENI. The V end lost 1 base, the J end lost 5 bases, and 23 bases lay between the germline ends. The CDR3 length is 18 residues.

V usage is TRBV4-3 and J usage is TRBJ1-6; D is perhaps TRBD1 (5 bases). Germline V lookup: CDR1 LGHNA, CDR2 YSLEER. This CDR3 comprises 16 residues. V shed 0 bases and J shed 9 bases, with 15 bases lying between them. This CDR3 reads CASSQDPSGRVSPLHF. CDR3 nucleotides: TGCGCCAGCAGCCAAGACCCCTCGGGCAGGGTTTCACCCCTCCACTTT.

The chain links TRBV6-5 to TRBJ1-6; 9 bases align to TRBD1. This CDR3 has 15 amino acids. From germline, CDR1 is MNHEY and CDR2 SVGAGI. The V segment lost 0 bases and the J segment 9 bases; nucleotides outside the gene matches: 3. The CDR3 bases are TGTGCCAGCAGTTACTCAAGGACAGGGGCTTCACCCCTCCACTTT. Translating gives CASSYSRTGASPLHF.

This clone was counted once. The chain uses TRBV11-2 and TRBJ2-3; 8 positions match TRBD2. The V gene end was trimmed by 4 bases and the J gene end by 6 bases; junction bases not matched to a gene: 3. This CDR3 comprises 13 residues. Germline CDR1 SGHAT, CDR2 FQNNGV. For the CDR3, the DNA is TGTGCCAGCAGCTCCATAGCGGGGGATACGCAGTATTTT. It yields the protein CASSSIAGDTQYF.

The chain links TRBV6-6 to TRBJ2-5; a possible D gene is TRBD2 (6 bases). There are 13 residues in the CDR3. CDR1 and CDR2 from the germline V gene are MNHNY and SVGAGI (reference sequence). V lost 6 bases to trimming and J lost 4 bases, with 12 bases between them. The CDR3 reads CASSWGLLETQYF. DNA for the CDR3: TGTGCCAGCAGCTGGGGACTCCTAGAGACCCAGTACTTC.

V is TRBV12-5 and J is TRBJ1-2; D ambiguous. The CDR3 loop spans 17 amino acids. Germline V gene lookup returns CDR1 LGHNT and CDR2 FRNRAP. Trimming removed 3 bases from V and 8 bases from J, with 25 bases in between. CDR3: CASGFAPGGAGPWGYTF. DNA of the CDR3: TGTGCTAGTGGTTTTGCACCTGGAGGCGCAGGCCCTTGGGGCTACACCTTC.

This chain connects TRBV4-2 to TRBJ1-6, with 9 positions matching TRBD1. CDR1 is LGHNA, CDR2 YNFKEQ, per germline. Trimming removed 1 base from V and 5 bases from J; junction bases left unmatched: 0. The CDR3 totals 15 residues. CDR3 loop: CASSQGDRDNSPLHF. The CDR3 DNA is TGTGCCAGCAGCCAAGGGGACAGGGATAATTCACCCCTCCACTTT.

CDR3 nucleotides: TGTGCCAGTAGCAGAACCGGGACAGGGACCTACGAGCAGTACTTC. Protein: CASSRTGTGTYEQYF. This sequence joins TRBV19 and TRBJ2-7; 9 bases align to TRBD1. In germline, CDR1 is LNHDA, CDR2 SQIVND (reference sequence). The CDR3 spans 15 residues. J lost 2 bases, V lost 6 bases, and 8 bases had no gene match.

This chain connects TRBV28 to TRBJ1-4; 8 bases are a match to TRBD1. V gave up 5 bases and J gave up 7 bases; unmatched junction bases: 9. Germline loops: CDR1 MDHEN, CDR2 SYDVKM. CDR3 length: 15 amino acids. The CDR3 loop is CASSPLGQGGEKLFF. DNA of the CDR3: TGTGCCAGCAGTCCTCTCGGACAGGGCGGTGAAAAACTGTTTTTT.

The rearrangement joins TRBV27 to TRBJ1-2, with D tentatively TRBD1 (6 bases). The CDR3 runs to 14 residues. With 4 bases removed from V and 8 bases from J, the gap between germline ends came to 17 bases. Germline values: CDR1 MNHEY, CDR2 SMNVEV (reference sequence). The CDR3 is CASSSTGLGRGYTF. CDR3 nucleotides: TGTGCCAGCAGTTCGACAGGACTAGGGAGGGGCTACACCTTC.

CDR3 bases: TGTGCCAGCAGCCTTGGACTCCCGTCCCACAATGAGCAGTTCTTC. This codes for CASSLGLPSHNEQFF. The chain joins TRBV7-2 to TRBJ2-1; TRBD2 is a possible D gene (5 bases). The CDR3 runs to 15 residues. V dropped 5 bases and J dropped 5 bases, with 16 bases sitting between them. Looked up from germline, CDR1 is SGHTA and CDR2 is FQGNSA.